This T cell receptor (beta chain) was observed in a study of yellow fever vaccine responses in identical twins. Overall study findings and caveats: Twins' vaccine T cell response reportedly seemed partly convergent, partly personalized.

The CDR3 is 13 residues long. Germline CDR1 and CDR2: SGHAT and FQNNGV. The ends were cut back, 1 base at V and 5 bases at J, with 6 bases in the middle. A remark on this clonotype: Its antigen is undetermined.

TCRdb re-analysed the RT-PCR reads in MiXCR, keeping a single row per CDR3 protein. The repertoire holds under 3,000 distinct CDR3 sequences, approximately 87% seen once, with 4.4% in the top ten. This TCR came from a woman aged 18-29 years who received the yellow fever vaccine. The input for sequencing was T cells from blood (PBMCs), unsorted or a sorted subset (not recorded which), taken before or after yellow fever vaccination (not recorded which). This chain joins TRBV11-2 and TRBJ2-1, with D unclear. The CDR3 region is CASSLGPDNEQFF. CDR3 nucleotides: TGTGCCAGCAGCTTAGGACCAGACAATGAGCAGTTCTTC. Full variable domain (rest looked up from reference TRBV11-2 and TRBJ2-1): EAGVAQSPRYKIIEKRQSVAFWCNPISGHATLYWYQQILGQGPKLLIQFQNNGVVDDSQLPKDRFSAERLKGVDSTLKIQPAKLEDSAVYLCASSLGPDNEQFFGPGTRLTVL.